This T cell receptor (beta chain) was captured in a study of blood T cell repertoires in COVID-19. Germline CDR1 and CDR2: MNHEY and SMNVEV (reference sequence). With 3 bases removed from V and 3 bases from J, the gap between germline ends came to 11 bases. CDR3 length: 14 residues. TCRdb's table, derived via immunoSEQ multiplex PCR, lists solely in-frame clones and lacks some. The sample yields roughly 90,000 clones, 75% to 90% seen once. This chain links TRBV27 with TRBJ1-2; D unclear. This TCR came from a human donor with active COVID-19. The donor label of this sample is uncertain. What was sequenced was peripheral blood. The CDR3 loop reads CASSLGALHYGYTF. In DNA, the CDR3 is TGTGCCAGCAGTTTGGGAGCCCTCCACTATGGCTACACCTTC.